This T cell receptor beta chain came from a study of blood T cell repertoires in COVID-19. The table came from immunoSEQ multiplex PCR; TCRdb's copy has only in-frame clones and leaves some out. The sample includes under 350,000 clones, around nine tenths seen only once; the top ten take 2% to 3%. There are 12 residues in the CDR3. V was cut by 7 bases and J by 3 bases, with 4 bases left in between. What was sequenced was PBMCs or T cells enriched from blood (not recorded which). The sequence came from a man aged 55 to 70 who had recovered from COVID-19. The chain uses TRBV12-3 or TRBV12-4 and TRBJ1-6; D is unclear. As DNA, the CDR3 is TGTGCCAGCAACAGCTATAATTCACCCCTCCACTTT. It encodes CASNSYNSPLHF.